What follows are 3 T cell receptor beta chains derived from one specimen sequenced in a study of T-cell reconstitution after alpha-beta-depleted transplantation in children. Unique molecular identifiers featured in how the TCRbeta library was prepared. TCRdb processed the PCR reads anew with MiXCR; each CDR3 protein has one entry. The table lists a few hundred thousand distinct CDR3 sequences, around 25% of them singletons. The specimen was PBMCs, mostly from graft donor cells, collected 360 days after TCRalphabeta/CD19-depleted stem cell transplant. These receptors originate from a female patient aged 2-9 years who had a stem cell transplant for congenital amegakaryocytic thrombocytopenia, so the T cells may come from the graft donor.

This clonotype was counted a few times. The rearrangement joins TRBV5-6 to TRBJ2-7; no firm D call. The CDR3 length is 14 residues. Germline assignment: CDR1 SGHDT and CDR2 YYEEEE. Deletions cut 0 bases from V and 0 bases from J, with 7 bases between. CDR3 amino acids: CASSLVSISYEQYF. The DNA of the CDR3 is TGTGCCAGCAGCTTGGTATCTATCTCCTACGAGCAGTACTTC. The entire variable domain, with the rest obtained from reference TRBV5-6 and TRBJ2-7, is as follows: DAGVTQSPTHLIKTRGQQVTLRCSPKSGHDTVSWYQQALGQGPQFIFQYYEEEERQRGNFPDRFSGHQFPNYSSELNVNALLLGDSALYLCASSLVSISYEQYFGPGTRLTVT.

The rearrangement joins TRBV29-1 to TRBJ2-3; a weak D match, TRBD1 (5 bases). The germline V and J ends were trimmed by 5 bases and 2 bases, with 17 bases remaining between them. CDR1 is SQVTM, CDR2 ANQGSEA, per germline. The CDR3 runs 15 residues. The CDR3 is CSVTPLDRLTDTQYF. The CDR3 DNA sequence: TGCAGCGTTACCCCCCTTGACAGACTCACAGATACGCAGTATTTT.

There are a few counts of this clonotype. The V and J genes are TRBV12-3 or TRBV12-4 and TRBJ1-6; D perhaps matches TRBD1 (6 bases). Between the trimmed V and J ends, which lost 1 base and 10 bases, there was a span of 14 bases. The CDR3 totals 15 residues. Here the CDR3 DNA reads TGTGCCAGCAGTTTAGTTAGAGACAGGAGCTCACCCCTCCACTTT. It translates to CASSLVRDRSSPLHF.